Ten or more counts support the clone carrying this TCR beta chain. Its matching antigen is unknown. Each CDR3 protein is one row after TCRdb ran MiXCR on the reads. Of some 220,000 distinct CDR3 sequences listed, about 12% are singletons. The data stem from a study of T cell repertoires in cytomegalovirus infection. Study at large: Signatures in public TCR beta sequences pointed to both CMV infection and matching HLA type.

Findings and limits, study-wide: CMV-specific HLA-C-restricted TCR beta clonotypes dominated the ex vivo response. Cumulative frequency of public TCR beta families picked out carriers of CMV plus the relevant HLA.

The material sequenced was PBMCs. This clonotype was obtained from a human donor in good health (CMV status not recorded). Some clones in this sample may be carry-over from other donors' samples.

CDR3 nucleotides: TGTGCCAGCAGCTCCGCTCCGGGGCCGGATGAAAAACTGTTTTTT. Amino acids: CASSSAPGPDEKLFF. This sequence joins TRBV7-2 and TRBJ1-4, with D perhaps TRBD1 (5 bases). CDR1 and CDR2 (germline): SGHTA, FQGNSA. This CDR3 has 15 residues. Deletions cut 4 bases from V and 6 bases from J, with 15 bases between.